This T cell receptor beta chain was captured by sequencing in a study of blood T cell repertoires in COVID-19. About the study: Sites across the United States, Italy and Spain contributed samples from acute and convalescent COVID-19. PBMCs, B-cell-depleted T cells, or T cells provided the cDNA or gDNA that made up the material.

Participant reports of clinical history set cohort assignment. This clone was seen only a few times. In the original processing: Quantification of nucleated cells was approximated via reference gene primer amplification. Libraries were prepared by immunoSEQ multiplex PCR; TCRdb keeps only in-frame clonotypes and omits some of them. Clone size and the V and J calls come from that table; the DNA yielded D and trimming. The sample lists 380,000 or so clones, 88% occurring once. The source material was PBMCs or T cells enriched from blood (not recorded which). The clonotype comes from a woman aged 40 to 50 with acute COVID-19.

CDR3 coding DNA: TGTGCCACCAGCAGAGGTTTTACAGGGCCGGGTGAAGCTTTCTTT. It translates to CATSRGFTGPGEAFF. V gene TRBV15 combines with J gene TRBJ1-1, with D tentatively TRBD1 (6 bases). CDR3 length: 15 residues. Germline V lookup: CDR1 LNHNV, CDR2 YYDKDF (reference sequence). Between the trimmed V and J ends, which lost 1 base and 7 bases, there was a span of 16 bases. The variable domain in full, completed from reference TRBV15 and TRBJ1-1, reads DAMVIQNPRYQVTQFGKPVTLSCSQTLNHNVMYWYQQKSSQAPKLLFHYYDKDFNNEADTPDNFQSRRPNTSFCFLDIRSPGLGDTAMYLCATSRGFTGPGEAFFGQGTRLTVV.